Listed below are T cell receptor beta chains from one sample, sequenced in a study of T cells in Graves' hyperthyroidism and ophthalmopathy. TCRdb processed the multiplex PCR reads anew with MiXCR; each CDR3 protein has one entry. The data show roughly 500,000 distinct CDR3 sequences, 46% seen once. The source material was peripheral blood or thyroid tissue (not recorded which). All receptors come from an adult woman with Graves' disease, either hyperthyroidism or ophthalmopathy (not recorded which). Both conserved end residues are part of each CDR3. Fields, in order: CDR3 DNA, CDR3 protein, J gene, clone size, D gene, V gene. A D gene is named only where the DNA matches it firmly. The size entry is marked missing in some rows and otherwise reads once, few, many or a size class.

cdr3_nt: TGTGCCAGCAGTTCCAGGGAAGAGACCCAGTACTTC
cdr3_aa: CASSSREETQYF
j_call: TRBJ2-5
clone_size: many
d_call: NA
v_call: TRBV6-2/TRBV6-3

cdr3_nt: TGCAGCGCCCGACAGGGGGTATCGTACGAGCAGTACTTC
cdr3_aa: CSARQGVSYEQYF
j_call: TRBJ2-7
clone_size: NA
d_call: TRBD1
v_call: TRBV29-1

cdr3_nt: TGTGCCAGCAGCTCTCAGGGGATGTACGAGCAGTACTTC
cdr3_aa: CASSSQGMYEQYF
j_call: TRBJ2-7
clone_size: few
d_call: NA
v_call: TRBV5-8

cdr3_nt: TGTGCCAGCAGCCCTCCCGGGACAGGGCGGGAGACCCAGTACTTC
cdr3_aa: CASSPPGTGRETQYF
j_call: TRBJ2-5
clone_size: NA
d_call: TRBD1
v_call: TRBV7-2

cdr3_nt: TGTGCCAGCAGCTTAATAGGAACTCAGCCCCAGCATTTT
cdr3_aa: CASSLIGTQPQHF
j_call: TRBJ1-5
clone_size: few
d_call: NA
v_call: TRBV9

cdr3_nt: TGCAGCGTTGAAGGGGGCGCACCTTCGTCCTCACCCCTCCACTTT
cdr3_aa: CSVEGGAPSSSPLHF
j_call: TRBJ1-6
clone_size: many
d_call: NA
v_call: TRBV29-1

cdr3_nt: TGTGCCAGCAGCCTTCAGATGGGGAATGAGCAGTTCTTC
cdr3_aa: CASSLQMGNEQFF
j_call: TRBJ2-1
clone_size: once
d_call: NA
v_call: TRBV14

cdr3_nt: TGTGCCAGCAGCTTAGTGGGACTAGCGGGAGGAGAGTTCTACGAGCAGTACTTC
cdr3_aa: CASSLVGLAGGEFYEQYF
j_call: TRBJ2-7
clone_size: few
d_call: TRBD2
v_call: TRBV7-2

cdr3_nt: TGCGCCAGCAGAATGCCGTACAGCCGCCAAGAGACCCAGTACTTC
cdr3_aa: CASRMPYSRQETQYF
j_call: TRBJ2-5
clone_size: many
d_call: NA
v_call: TRBV5-1

cdr3_nt: TGCGCCAGCAGCTGGAACCGGGACAGGGGATACGAGCAGTACTTC
cdr3_aa: CASSWNRDRGYEQYF
j_call: TRBJ2-7
clone_size: many
d_call: TRBD1
v_call: TRBV5-1

cdr3_nt: TGCAGCGCCCCGGGGTGGTCACGGAGGAGTCAAGAGACCCAGTACTTC
cdr3_aa: CSAPGWSRRSQETQYF
j_call: TRBJ2-5
clone_size: NA
d_call: NA
v_call: TRBV4-1

cdr3_nt: TGTGCCACCAGCGGACGTCTAGCGGGAGTAGGGTTTCATGGCTACACCTTC
cdr3_aa: CATSGRLAGVGFHGYTF
j_call: TRBJ1-2
clone_size: NA
d_call: NA
v_call: TRBV15

cdr3_nt: TGTGCCAGCATTGGGACACCGAACACCGGGGAGCTGTTTTTT
cdr3_aa: CASIGTPNTGELFF
j_call: TRBJ2-2
clone_size: NA
d_call: NA
v_call: TRBV2

cdr3_nt: TGTGCCACCAGTTCCCCTTCCGGGTGGGACACCGGGGAGCTGTTTTTT
cdr3_aa: CATSSPSGWDTGELFF
j_call: TRBJ2-2
clone_size: NA
d_call: NA
v_call: TRBV24-1

cdr3_nt: TGTGCCAGCAGCTTACGGGGGCCTGGGGCCAACGTCCTGACTTTC
cdr3_aa: CASSLRGPGANVLTF
j_call: TRBJ2-6
clone_size: many
d_call: NA
v_call: TRBV7-9

cdr3_nt: TGTGCCAGCAGTTACCCCTGGGACAGGGGGAAAAACGGCACTGAAGCTTTCTTT
cdr3_aa: CASSYPWDRGKNGTEAFF
j_call: TRBJ1-1
clone_size: NA
d_call: TRBD1
v_call: TRBV6-5

cdr3_nt: TGTGCCAGCAGTTACTCGACTAGCGGGAGTTACGAGCAGTACTTC
cdr3_aa: CASSYSTSGSYEQYF
j_call: TRBJ2-7
clone_size: few
d_call: TRBD2
v_call: TRBV10-3

cdr3_nt: TGCGCCAGCAGCCAAGGGGGTAGGCCGGAAAAACTGTTTTTT
cdr3_aa: CASSQGGRPEKLFF
j_call: TRBJ1-4
clone_size: NA
d_call: NA
v_call: TRBV4-1

cdr3_nt: TGCAGTGCCAACCCTGGGACAGTTAACTATGGCTACACCTTC
cdr3_aa: CSANPGTVNYGYTF
j_call: TRBJ1-2
clone_size: NA
d_call: TRBD1
v_call: TRBV20-1

cdr3_nt: TGCAGTGCTAGAGATAGGACAGGGCTGGGGCCCCAGCATTTT
cdr3_aa: CSARDRTGLGPQHF
j_call: TRBJ1-5
clone_size: many
d_call: TRBD1
v_call: TRBV20-1

cdr3_nt: TGTGCCAGCAACCCTACGGGGGACAGAGGCACCGGGGAGCTGTTTTTT
cdr3_aa: CASNPTGDRGTGELFF
j_call: TRBJ2-2
clone_size: once
d_call: NA
v_call: TRBV5-1

cdr3_nt: TGTGCCAGCAGCTTACCGTATAGCGGGAGGGCCCTCGGAGAGACCCAGTACTTC
cdr3_aa: CASSLPYSGRALGETQYF
j_call: TRBJ2-5
clone_size: many
d_call: TRBD2
v_call: TRBV11-2

cdr3_nt: TGTGCCAGCGACAGGGGTAGCAATCAGCCCCAGCATTTT
cdr3_aa: CASDRGSNQPQHF
j_call: TRBJ1-5
clone_size: few
d_call: TRBD1
v_call: TRBV6-6

cdr3_nt: TGCAGTGCTAGGAGCGACAGGGTTAGCGGGAGGGAGACCCAGTACTTC
cdr3_aa: CSARSDRVSGRETQYF
j_call: TRBJ2-5
clone_size: NA
d_call: TRBD2
v_call: TRBV20-1

cdr3_nt: TGTGCCAGCAGACCACCAGACAGGAGAGGCTACACCTTC
cdr3_aa: CASRPPDRRGYTF
j_call: TRBJ1-2
clone_size: NA
d_call: NA
v_call: TRBV2

cdr3_nt: TGTGCCACCAATCTCCTACACACGAACACTGAAGCTTTCTTT
cdr3_aa: CATNLLHTNTEAFF
j_call: TRBJ1-1
clone_size: NA
d_call: NA
v_call: TRBV6-5

cdr3_nt: NA
cdr3_aa: CACSARDGQGANTEAFF
j_call: TRBJ1-1
clone_size: NA
d_call: NA
v_call: TRBV25-1

cdr3_nt: TGTGCCAGCAGCTTAGAGTTGGGGACAGGGATGAACACTGAAGCTTTCTTT
cdr3_aa: CASSLELGTGMNTEAFF
j_call: TRBJ1-1
clone_size: NA
d_call: TRBD1
v_call: TRBV7-8

cdr3_nt: TGTGCCAGCAGCGTAGCGCTGTCAAATTCACCCCTCCACTTT
cdr3_aa: CASSVALSNSPLHF
j_call: TRBJ1-6
clone_size: NA
d_call: NA
v_call: TRBV9

cdr3_nt: TGCGCCAGCAGCATGGACAGGAGTTATGAAAAACTGTTTTTT
cdr3_aa: CASSMDRSYEKLFF
j_call: TRBJ1-4
clone_size: NA
d_call: TRBD1
v_call: TRBV5-1

cdr3_nt: TGCAGTGCTGTGAGGGTGGGGCAGCCCCAGCATTTT
cdr3_aa: CSAVRVGQPQHF
j_call: TRBJ1-5
clone_size: NA
d_call: NA
v_call: TRBV20-1

cdr3_nt: TGCAGCGCACCGGGACAAGGATCCTACAATGAGCAGTTCTTC
cdr3_aa: CSAPGQGSYNEQFF
j_call: TRBJ2-1
clone_size: few
d_call: NA
v_call: TRBV29-1

cdr3_nt: TGTGCCAGCAGCGTAATAGCGGGCTCCTACGAGCAGTACTTC
cdr3_aa: CASSVIAGSYEQYF
j_call: TRBJ2-7
clone_size: many
d_call: TRBD2
v_call: TRBV9

cdr3_nt: TGTGCCAGCAGCCAACCGGGACTAGTCAGGGAGACCCAGTACTTC
cdr3_aa: CASSQPGLVRETQYF
j_call: TRBJ2-5
clone_size: NA
d_call: TRBD2
v_call: TRBV6-1

cdr3_nt: TGTGCCACCAGTGATTTGGGTGCGGGGGACTACAATGAGCAGTTCTTC
cdr3_aa: CATSDLGAGDYNEQFF
j_call: TRBJ2-1
clone_size: NA
d_call: TRBD2
v_call: TRBV24-1

cdr3_nt: TGTGCCAGCAGTGAACCAGGGGCCTACAATGAGCAGTTCTTC
cdr3_aa: CASSEPGAYNEQFF
j_call: TRBJ2-1
clone_size: NA
d_call: NA
v_call: TRBV2

cdr3_nt: TGTGCCTCGGGCACCGGGCCCGGGGAGACCCAGTACTTC
cdr3_aa: CASGTGPGETQYF
j_call: TRBJ2-5
clone_size: NA
d_call: NA
v_call: TRBV10-3

cdr3_nt: TGCAGTGCTAGTTACCCGGCCTCCTACGAGCAGTACTTC
cdr3_aa: CSASYPASYEQYF
j_call: TRBJ2-7
clone_size: NA
d_call: NA
v_call: TRBV20-1

cdr3_nt: TGTGCCAGCAGTGGGCCTTATAGCAATCAGCCCCAGCATTTT
cdr3_aa: CASSGPYSNQPQHF
j_call: TRBJ1-5
clone_size: many
d_call: NA
v_call: TRBV6-1

cdr3_nt: TGTGCCAGCAGCTTAGTCGCCTGGGAGGAGGCCCAGTACTTC
cdr3_aa: CASSLVAWEEAQYF
j_call: TRBJ2-5
clone_size: NA
d_call: NA
v_call: TRBV7-2

cdr3_nt: TGCGCCAGCAGCCAAGAGGTCGGAAGCAATCAGCCCCAGCATTTT
cdr3_aa: CASSQEVGSNQPQHF
j_call: TRBJ1-5
clone_size: few
d_call: NA
v_call: TRBV4-1

cdr3_nt: TGTGCCAGCAGACAGGGGCCGAACACCGGGGAGCTGTTTTTT
cdr3_aa: CASRQGPNTGELFF
j_call: TRBJ2-2
clone_size: many
d_call: TRBD1
v_call: TRBV7-2

cdr3_nt: TGTGCCAGCAGTTGGACAGGAACGATCTACGAGCAGTACTTC
cdr3_aa: CASSWTGTIYEQYF
j_call: TRBJ2-7
clone_size: NA
d_call: TRBD1
v_call: TRBV12-3/TRBV12-4

cdr3_nt: TGCGCCAGCAGCCAAGAGGAGGGGCCACACTACGAGCAGTACTTC
cdr3_aa: CASSQEEGPHYEQYF
j_call: TRBJ2-7
clone_size: NA
d_call: NA
v_call: TRBV4-3

cdr3_nt: TGTGCCATCAGTCAGACAGGGCAGAACTATGGCTACACCTTC
cdr3_aa: CAISQTGQNYGYTF
j_call: TRBJ1-2
clone_size: NA
d_call: TRBD1
v_call: TRBV10-3

cdr3_nt: TGTGCCAGCAGCTTAGGGGGGCAGGCTACGGTGGCGGAGCAGTACTTC
cdr3_aa: CASSLGGQATVAEQYF
j_call: TRBJ2-7
clone_size: many
d_call: NA
v_call: TRBV7-9

cdr3_nt: TGCAGTGCAGGAAAGGCCCCTAGCGGGATCGTCTACGAGCAGTACTTC
cdr3_aa: CSAGKAPSGIVYEQYF
j_call: TRBJ2-7
clone_size: once
d_call: TRBD2
v_call: TRBV20-1

cdr3_nt: TGTGCCAGCAGCCCCACCGGGACGCACTATGGCTACACCTTC
cdr3_aa: CASSPTGTHYGYTF
j_call: TRBJ1-2
clone_size: few
d_call: NA
v_call: TRBV9

cdr3_nt: TGTGCCAGCAGCTTGTCAGGGGGCAGCGATACGCAGTATTTT
cdr3_aa: CASSLSGGSDTQYF
j_call: TRBJ2-3
clone_size: many
d_call: TRBD1
v_call: TRBV11-3

cdr3_nt: TGCAGTGCTAGCGGACAGGGGGCCAACGTCCTGACTTTC
cdr3_aa: CSASGQGANVLTF
j_call: TRBJ2-6
clone_size: NA
d_call: NA
v_call: TRBV20-1

cdr3_nt: TGTGCCAGCAGCTTATGGGGACGGGAGGGTTATGAGCAGTTCTTC
cdr3_aa: CASSLWGREGYEQFF
j_call: TRBJ2-1
clone_size: NA
d_call: TRBD2
v_call: TRBV7-2